The 30 T cell receptor beta chains reported below all come from one sample, sequenced in a study of cytomegalovirus exposure and HLA in healthy donors. This PCR relied on a set of 60 Vbeta primers and 13 Jbeta primers. Produced via immunoSEQ multiplex PCR; TCRdb's table is partial and in-frame only. The sample records roughly 130,000 clones, 80% being singletons. The sequencing sample was made of PBMCs. Every receptor here comes from a woman in her thirties or forties in good health and CMV-seronegative.

This rearrangement joins TRBV5-1 to TRBJ2-1, with TRBD2 identical over 11 bases. Germline loops: CDR1 SGHRS, CDR2 YFSETQ. CDR3 length: 16 amino acids. J was trimmed by 8 bases and V by 4 bases; bases with no gene match: 11. The CDR3 coding sequence is TGCGCCAGCAGCGGCCAGGTAGCGGGGGGGACGGATGAGCAGTTCTTC. As protein: CASSGQVAGGTDEQFF.

This clone appeared a single time. The rearrangement joins TRBV2 to TRBJ2-2, with no clear D. The V gene's germline CDR1 is SNHLY and CDR2 FYNNEI. The CDR3 is 14 amino acids. V was pared by 8 bases and J by 4 bases, with 14 bases between. The CDR3 DNA reads TGTGCCAGCCGCAGGTCCTCTCTCACCGGGGAGCTGTTTTTT. Translating it yields CASRRSSLTGELFF.

The chain joins TRBV7-2 to TRBJ2-1, with 7 bases fitting TRBD2. The V and J ends lost 1 base and 2 bases, in that order; junction bases with no gene match: 2. The CDR3 is 15 amino acids. The V gene's germline CDR1 is SGHTA and CDR2 FQGNSA. DNA for the CDR3: TGTGCCAGCAGCTTAGGCGGGGGAACCTACAATGAGCAGTTCTTC. Translating it yields CASSLGGGTYNEQFF. Full variable domain (rest looked up from reference TRBV7-2 and TRBJ2-1): GAGVSQSPSNKVTEKGKDVELRCDPISGHTALYWYRQSLGQGLEFLIYFQGNSAPDKSGLPSDRFSAERTGGSVSTLTIQRTQQEDSAVYLCASSLGGGTYNEQFFGPGTRLTVL.

This clone was counted once. This rearrangement joins TRBV6-1 to TRBJ1-2; maybe TRBD1 (5 bases). The CDR3 sequence is 15 residues long. Looked up from germline, CDR1 is MNHNS and CDR2 is SASEGT. Trimming took 7 bases from V and 8 from J, leaving 23 bases between them. CDR3 sequence reads: CASTPGARGLSGYTF. As DNA, the CDR3 is TGTGCCAGCACCCCTGGGGCGCGGGGATTAAGCGGCTACACCTTC.

The chain is built from TRBV29-1 and TRBJ2-5; weak D call: TRBD2 (5 bases). CDR1 and CDR2 (germline): SQVTM, ANQGSEA. The CDR3 length is 10 residues. Deletions cut 6 bases from V and 5 bases from J, with 7 bases between. CDR3 DNA sequence: TGCAGCGTGAGGGAGGAGACCCAGTACTTC. Its protein is CSVREETQYF. The variable domain in full, completed from reference TRBV29-1 and TRBJ2-5, reads SAVISQKPSRDICQRGTSLTIQCQVDSQVTMMFWYRQQPGQSLTLIATANQGSEATYESGFVIDKFPISRPNLTFSTLTVSNMSPEDSSIYLCSVREETQYFGPGTRLLVL.

The J gene is TRBJ2-7, the V gene TRBV6-5, with 8 bases identical to TRBD1. CDR1 is MNHEY and CDR2 is SVGAGI in the germline V gene. This CDR3 has 15 amino acids. Trimming took 6 bases from V and 2 from J; bases not matched to a gene: 9. The CDR3 loop reads CASRSGTGLAYEQYF. For the CDR3, the DNA is TGTGCCAGCAGGTCGGGGACAGGCCTTGCCTACGAGCAGTACTTC.

This chain joins TRBV7-9 and TRBJ1-1; 10 bases agree with TRBD1. V lost 4 bases and J lost 5; bases outside the gene matches: 10. The germline CDR1 and CDR2 sequences are SEHNR and FQNEAQ (reference sequence). The CDR3 spans 16 residues. CDR3 region: CASSSSDRGRWTEAFF. The DNA of the CDR3 is TGTGCCAGCAGCTCATCCGACAGGGGGCGATGGACTGAAGCTTTCTTT.

As concerns this clone: An end of the junction does not agree with germline; a read error may underlie this. CDR3 protein: CASSDLSREFF. The CDR3 bases are TGTGCCAGCAGCGATCTCAGTAGGGAGTTCTTC. This rearrangement joins TRBV6-1 to TRBJ2-7; D is possibly TRBD2 (5 bases). CDR1 is MNHNS and CDR2 is SASEGT in the germline V gene. The CDR3 contains 11 residues.

This chain joins TRBV5-4 and TRBJ2-3, with a weak D call TRBD1 (5 bases). V was cut by 4 bases and J by 5 bases, with 11 bases left in between. This CDR3 region has 13 residues. Germline values: CDR1 SGHNT, CDR2 YYREEE (reference sequence). CDR3: CASSGRDEDTQYF. The CDR3 nucleotides are TGTGCCAGCAGCGGCAGGGATGAAGATACGCAGTATTTT.

The V call is TRBV20-1, the J call TRBJ1-2, with D possibly TRBD1 on 6 matching bases. The V gene lost 5 bases and the J gene lost 10 bases, with 11 bases spanning the gap. This CDR3 has 10 residues. Germline CDR1 reads DFQATT; CDR2 reads SNEGSKA (reference sequence). The CDR3 region has the DNA TGCAGTGCTTTAGACAGGCACTACACCTTC. The encoded protein is CSALDRHYTF.

This clone appeared once. This chain joins TRBV28 and TRBJ1-1, with D perhaps matching TRBD1 (6 bases). Germline V gene data show CDR1 as MDHEN and CDR2 as SYDVKM. Deletions cut 5 bases from V and 5 bases from J, with 18 bases between. CDR3 size: 15 residues. CDR3 in amino acids: CASSGAQGSGTEAFF. The CDR3 DNA reads TGTGCCAGCAGTGGAGCGCAGGGGTCGGGTACTGAAGCTTTCTTT.

The chain employs TRBV7-2 and TRBJ2-1; 9 bases match TRBD2. Germline values: CDR1 SGHTA, CDR2 FQGNSA. V gave up 1 base and J gave up 9 bases; unmatched junction bases: 7. The CDR3 has 15 amino acids. This CDR3 is CASSLEARGGFEQFF. The CDR3 DNA reads as TGTGCCAGCAGCTTAGAAGCGCGGGGGGGCTTTGAGCAGTTCTTC.

The chain carries TRBV9 and TRBJ1-1; D uncertain. The germline V gene encodes CDR1 SGDLS and CDR2 YYNGEE. The CDR3 has 14 amino acids. Trimming pared 4 bases from V and 1 base from J, leaving 11 bases between. The CDR3 nucleotides read TGTGCCAGCAGCCCTTACGCGGGGAACACTGAAGCTTTCTTT. Translation gives CASSPYAGNTEAFF. The full variable domain, in which reference TRBV9 and TRBJ1-1 provide the parts outside the CDR3, is DSGVTQTPKHLITATGQRVTLRCSPRSGDLSVYWYQQSLDQGLQFLIQYYNGEERAKGNILERFSAQQFPDLHSELNLSSLELGDSALYFCASSPYAGNTEAFFGQGTRLTVV.

A single count supports this clone. The chain links TRBV6-5 to TRBJ1-2; no firm D call. Germline values: CDR1 MNHEY, CDR2 SVGAGI. Trimming left V 6 bases short and J 4 bases short, with 18 bases between. The CDR3 has 15 amino acids. This chain's CDR3 is CASRPGSPMGYGYTF. DNA for the CDR3: TGTGCCAGCAGACCCGGGTCCCCAATGGGCTATGGCTACACCTTC.

This clone was counted a single time. V is TRBV7-2 and J is TRBJ1-5; D is ambiguous. The germline gives CDR1 SGHTA, CDR2 FQGNSA. The CDR3 spans 17 residues. Trimming removed 5 bases at V and 0 bases at J, with 17 bases between. The CDR3 DNA reads as TGTGCCAGCAGCCCCACGGCCTGGGCGGGTAGCAATCAGCCCCAGCATTTT. Translated: CASSPTAWAGSNQPQHF. Looking up the rest from reference TRBV7-2 and TRBJ1-5 gives the full variable domain: GAGVSQSPSNKVTEKGKDVELRCDPISGHTALYWYRQSLGQGLEFLIYFQGNSAPDKSGLPSDRFSAERTGGSVSTLTIQRTQQEDSAVYLCASSPTAWAGSNQPQHFGDGTRLSIL.

The J gene is TRBJ2-7, the V gene TRBV6-1, with 7 bases lining up with TRBD2. The CDR3 loop spans 18 amino acids. Germline assignment: CDR1 MNHNS and CDR2 SASEGT. After removal of 2 bases from V and 1 base from J, the junction contained 14 bases not matched to a gene. For the CDR3, the DNA is TGTGCCAGCAGTGAAAAGCTAGGTGTGGGAGGGGAATCCTACGAGCAGTACTTC. This sequence encodes CASSEKLGVGGESYEQYF.

The rearrangement uses TRBV9 and TRBJ2-2; the D gene is possibly TRBD1 (6 bases). The V end lost 4 bases, the J end lost 4 bases, and 17 bases lay between the germline ends. This CDR3 contains 16 residues. Germline lookup yields CDR1 SGDLS and CDR2 YYNGEE. CDR3 region: CASSPTGPKPTGELFF. The CDR3 region has the DNA TGTGCCAGCAGCCCTACAGGGCCTAAACCCACCGGGGAGCTGTTTTTT. The full variable domain, in which reference TRBV9 and TRBJ2-2 provide the parts outside the CDR3, is DSGVTQTPKHLITATGQRVTLRCSPRSGDLSVYWYQQSLDQGLQFLIQYYNGEERAKGNILERFSAQQFPDLHSELNLSSLELGDSALYFCASSPTGPKPTGELFFGEGSRLTVL.

The chain carries TRBV19 and TRBJ2-2, with 9 bases that match TRBD2. The CDR3 covers 18 residues. V shed 6 bases, J shed 2 bases, and the junction held 13 bases outside the gene matches. Germline V gene sequence: CDR1 LNHDA, CDR2 SQIVND (reference sequence). The CDR3 is CASSHLPGLASNTGELFF. The DNA of the CDR3 is TGTGCCAGTAGCCATCTTCCGGGACTAGCCTCAAACACCGGGGAGCTGTTTTTT. Full variable domain (outside the CDR3, taken from reference TRBV19 and TRBJ2-2): DGGITQSPKYLFRKEGQNVTLSCEQNLNHDAMYWYRQDPGQGLRLIYYSQIVNDFQKGDIAEGYSVSREKKESFPLTVTSAQKNPTAFYLCASSHLPGLASNTGELFFGEGSRLTVL.

The rearrangement joins TRBV5-3 to TRBJ2-7, with D possibly TRBD2 on 6 matching bases. TRBV5-3 is designated an ORF whose function remains uncertain. The V end was cut by 5 bases, the J end by 6 bases, with 27 bases between. The CDR3 consists of 17 residues. The CDR3 sequence is CARSSERGTLIPREQYF. CDR3 sequence (DNA): TGTGCCAGAAGTTCCGAACGCGGGACTCTCATCCCTCGCGAGCAGTACTTC.

The chain employs TRBV14 and TRBJ2-5; a possible D gene is TRBD2 (7 bases). Trimming shortened V by 1 base and J by 5 bases, and 26 bases separated the two germline ends. The CDR3 has 19 amino acids. CDR1 and CDR2 from the germline V gene are SGHDN and FVKESK. CDR3 protein: CASSQGERATGRGWETQYF. The CDR3 DNA reads TGTGCCAGCAGCCAAGGGGAGAGAGCCACAGGGAGGGGGTGGGAGACCCAGTACTTC.

This clone was detected once. V usage is TRBV5-6 and J usage is TRBJ2-2; possibly TRBD2 for D (5 bases). Between the trimmed V and J ends, which lost 2 bases and 13 bases, there was a span of 18 bases. Germline V gene lookup returns CDR1 SGHDT and CDR2 YYEEEE. The CDR3 is 14 amino acids. The CDR3 loop is CASSFYRRRDGLFF. CDR3 nucleotide sequence: TGTGCCAGCAGCTTCTACAGAAGACGGGATGGGCTGTTTTTT.

The chain recombines TRBV20-1 with TRBJ2-7; D call uncertain. V was cut by 6 bases and J by 6 bases, with 12 bases left in between. This CDR3 has 11 amino acids. From germline, CDR1 is DFQATT and CDR2 SNEGSKA (reference sequence). CDR3 region: CSATVPGEQYF. The DNA for the CDR3 is TGCAGTGCAACAGTCCCCGGCGAGCAGTACTTC.

V usage is TRBV5-1 and J usage is TRBJ2-1; TRBD1 might be the D (7 bases). The CDR3 contains 14 residues. The germline gives CDR1 SGHRS, CDR2 YFSETQ. With 3 bases removed from V and 6 bases from J, the gap between germline ends came to 13 bases. The CDR3 reads CASSYSRGANEQFF. CDR3 in DNA: TGCGCCAGCAGCTATTCCAGGGGGGCCAATGAGCAGTTCTTC.

V and J are TRBV5-1 and TRBJ1-3; 7 bases match TRBD1. The CDR3 spans 14 residues. Germline V gene lookup returns CDR1 SGHRS and CDR2 YFSETQ. J lost 2 bases, V lost 2 bases, and 1 base had no gene match. CDR3 in amino acids: CASSLQGTGNTIYF. CDR3 in DNA: TGCGCCAGCAGCTTACAGGGGACTGGAAACACCATATATTTT.

This clone was counted only a few times. V gene TRBV11-3 combines with J gene TRBJ2-7, with a weak D call TRBD1 (5 bases). CDR3 length equals 16 residues. Germline loops: CDR1 SGHNT, CDR2 YENEEA. V was shortened by 1 base and J by 3 bases, with 16 bases between the two germline ends. DNA of the CDR3: TGTGCCAGCAGCTTAGTCCTGGGGCGGCAATTCTACGAGCAGTACTTC. Protein sequence: CASSLVLGRQFYEQYF.

The CDR3 region is CASSGHVSNQPQHF. The CDR3, as DNA: TGTGCCAGCAGCGGACATGTTAGCAATCAGCCCCAGCATTTT. The rearrangement joins TRBV9 to TRBJ1-5; D ambiguous. The CDR3 totals 14 residues. Looked up from germline, CDR1 is SGDLS and CDR2 is YYNGEE. V lost 3 bases and J 0 bases, leaving 7 bases between the germline ends.

The chain's CDR3 is CASSLGVGSPLHF. Written as DNA, the CDR3 is TGTGCCAGCAGCTTAGGGGTGGGCTCACCCCTCCACTTT. The chain recombines TRBV11-2 with TRBJ1-6; no clear D gene. Trimming left V 1 base short and J 10 bases short, with 8 bases between. In germline, CDR1 is SGHAT, CDR2 FQNNGV. The CDR3 is made up of 13 amino acids.

CDR3 DNA: TGTGCCAGCTCACCCCAGGGGGCGAGCAATCAGCCCCAGCATTTT. Protein product: CASSPQGASNQPQHF. The chain joins TRBV18 to TRBJ1-5; 8 bases agree with TRBD1. Germline CDR1 and CDR2: KGHSH and LQKENI. The CDR3 sequence is 15 residues long. With 3 bases clipped from V and 1 base from J, the junction kept 2 bases outside the gene matches.

The count of this clone is one. The chain links TRBV11-2 to TRBJ2-1; 9 bases match TRBD2. V lost 0 bases and J lost 4; bases outside the gene matches: 1. Germline CDR1 SGHAT, CDR2 FQNNGV. The CDR3 is 15 amino acids. Here the CDR3 DNA reads TGTGCCAGCAGCTTAGATAGCGGGGGTTACAATGAGCAGTTCTTC. It is translated as CASSLDSGGYNEQFF.

As to this clone: Additional DNA sequences in this sample encode the identical CDR3. This sequence joins TRBV5-1 and TRBJ2-3; no firm D call. CDR1 and CDR2 (germline): SGHRS, YFSETQ. CDR3 length: 15 amino acids. V was clipped by 0 bases and J by 0 bases, with 8 bases between them. CDR3 loop: CASSLGQTSTDTQYF. CDR3 bases: TGCGCCAGCAGCTTGGGGCAGACTAGCACAGATACGCAGTATTTT.